This entry is about one TCR beta chain. This entry belongs to a study of CD8+CD57+ T cells in acquired aplastic anemia. Trimming pared 8 bases from V and 4 bases from J, leaving 15 bases between. This CDR3 is 14 amino acids long. Genomic DNA was employed as the template in profiling TCR beta VDJ and CDR3. Via MiXCR, TCRdb re-called the reads, giving one row per CDR3 protein. The table lists 95,000 to 120,000 distinct CDR3 sequences, 50% to 65% of them singletons. V gene TRBV12-3 or TRBV12-4 combines with J gene TRBJ1-5, with a tentative D call TRBD1 (5 bases). This clonotype was sampled from a human donor in good health, serving as a control. The sample consisted of sorted CD4+, CD8+, or CD8+CD57+ T cells (not recorded which) from PBMCs. The CDR3 DNA follows: TGTGCCAGCCAGTACGCAGGGTCTAATCAGCCCCAGCATTTT. Translated, it gives CASQYAGSNQPQHF.